The TCR beta chain under discussion was sequenced for a study of T cell responses to AZD1222 COVID-19 vaccine. For the study at large: Doses given second, at about 4 or about 12 weeks, were pooled. Overall study findings and caveats: CD4 TCRs associated with vaccination spanned spike, dominating at 160-218 and 743-854. Females outnumbered males among donors, who were mostly white British; clonal diversity was possibly underestimated.

Profiled with immunoSEQ multiplex PCR; TCRdb holds only in-frame clones, not every one. The sample records some 100,000 clones, more than 75% being singletons. Regarding this clone: Its specificity is not known.

The CDR3 is made up of 18 amino acids. Trimming took 1 base from V and 1 from J, leaving 20 bases between them. CDR1 and CDR2 (germline): LGHNA, YSLEER. The receptor comes from an adult in good health. Specimen: peripheral blood, collected on day 0 of AZD1222 vaccination. The chain has TRBV4-3 and TRBJ2-7, with TRBD1 as a possible D gene (5 bases). The CDR3 bases are TGCGCCAGCAGCCAAGCCTCCTCTGGGGCCAGGTTTTCCTACGAGCAGTACTTC. Its translation is CASSQASSGARFSYEQYF.